This T cell receptor (beta chain) was identified in a study of blood T cells in healthy people across ages. This clonotype was detected many times. A J-beta primer mix and a sample-barcoded 5' primer were used in a second PCR of roughly 7 to 12 cycles. Every cDNA molecule bore a tag from a template-switch adaptor containing 12 random nucleotides. One entry per CDR3 protein results from TCRdb running MiXCR on the 5' RACE reads. The sample has around 650,000 distinct CDR3 sequences, around 32% seen once. V dropped 1 base and J dropped 4; count of bases not matched to a gene: 5. Germline V gene data show CDR1 as SGHTA and CDR2 as FQGNSA. This CDR3 is built from 15 residues.

The TCR sequence derives from a woman of 80 years or more in good health. Material for sequencing was blood. The V gene is TRBV7-2, the J gene TRBJ2-7; TRBD1 agrees at 9 bases. The CDR3 nucleotides read TGTGCCAGCAGCTTAGTGACAGGGGGTTTATACGAGCAGTACTTC. Protein sequence: CASSLVTGGLYEQYF.